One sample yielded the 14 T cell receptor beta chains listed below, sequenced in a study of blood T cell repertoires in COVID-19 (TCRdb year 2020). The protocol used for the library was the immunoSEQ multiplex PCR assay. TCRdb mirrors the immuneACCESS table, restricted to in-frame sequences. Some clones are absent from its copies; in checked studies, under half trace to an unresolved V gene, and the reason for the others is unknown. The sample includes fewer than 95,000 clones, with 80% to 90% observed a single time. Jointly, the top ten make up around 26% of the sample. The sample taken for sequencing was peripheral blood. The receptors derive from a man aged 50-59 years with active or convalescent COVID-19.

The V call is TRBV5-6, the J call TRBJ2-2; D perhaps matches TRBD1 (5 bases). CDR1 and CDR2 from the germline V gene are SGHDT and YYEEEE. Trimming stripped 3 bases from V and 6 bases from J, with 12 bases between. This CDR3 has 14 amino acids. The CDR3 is CASSSKARAGELFF. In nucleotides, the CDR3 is TGTGCCAGCAGCTCGAAGGCCAGGGCCGGGGAGCTGTTTTTT.

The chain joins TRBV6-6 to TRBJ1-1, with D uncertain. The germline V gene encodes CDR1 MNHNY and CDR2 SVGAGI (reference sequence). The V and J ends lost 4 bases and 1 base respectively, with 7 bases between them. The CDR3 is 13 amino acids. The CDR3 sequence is CASSSRANTEAFF. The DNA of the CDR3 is TGTGCCAGCAGTTCTCGAGCGAACACTGAAGCTTTCTTT.

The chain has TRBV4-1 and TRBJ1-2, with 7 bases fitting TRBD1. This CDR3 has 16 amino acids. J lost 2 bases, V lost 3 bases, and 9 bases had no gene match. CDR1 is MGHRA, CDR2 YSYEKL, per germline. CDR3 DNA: TGCGCCAGCAGCCAGGGGGTCCAGGGGGAAAACTATGGCTACACCTTC. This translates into CASSQGVQGENYGYTF.

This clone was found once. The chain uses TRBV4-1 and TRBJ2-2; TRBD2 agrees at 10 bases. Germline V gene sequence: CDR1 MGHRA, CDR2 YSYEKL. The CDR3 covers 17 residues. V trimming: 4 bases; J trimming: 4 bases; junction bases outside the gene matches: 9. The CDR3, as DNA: TGCGCCAGCAGCCGGGGATCGACTAGCGGGCTCACCGGGGAGCTGTTTTTT. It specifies CASSRGSTSGLTGELFF.

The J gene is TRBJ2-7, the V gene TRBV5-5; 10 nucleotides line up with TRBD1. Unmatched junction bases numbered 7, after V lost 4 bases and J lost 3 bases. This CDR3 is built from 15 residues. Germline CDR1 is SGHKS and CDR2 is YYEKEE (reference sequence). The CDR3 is CASSVEGQGYYEQYF. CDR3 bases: TGTGCCAGCAGCGTTGAGGGACAGGGGTACTACGAGCAGTACTTC. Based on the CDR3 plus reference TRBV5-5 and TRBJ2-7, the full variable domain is DAGVTQSPTHLIKTRGQQVTLRCSPISGHKSVSWYQQVLGQGPQFIFQYYEKEERGRGNFPDRFSARQFPNYSSELNVNALLLGDSALYLCASSVEGQGYYEQYFGPGTRLTVT.

Written as DNA, the CDR3 is TGTGCCAGCAGCGCTACAGGGGGCTTGGGCTACGAGCAGTACTTC. Its translation: CASSATGGLGYEQYF. The rearrangement uses TRBV9 and TRBJ2-7; 9 positions match TRBD1. The germline V gene encodes CDR1 SGDLS and CDR2 YYNGEE. Trimming took 3 bases from V and 3 from J; bases not matched to a gene: 7. The CDR3 consists of 15 residues.

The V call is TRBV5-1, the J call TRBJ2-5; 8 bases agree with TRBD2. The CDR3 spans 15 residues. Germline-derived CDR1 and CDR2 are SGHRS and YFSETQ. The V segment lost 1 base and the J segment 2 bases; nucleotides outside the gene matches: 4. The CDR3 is CASSLNRGGQETQYF. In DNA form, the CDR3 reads TGCGCCAGCAGCTTGAATCGGGGGGGACAAGAGACCCAGTACTTC.

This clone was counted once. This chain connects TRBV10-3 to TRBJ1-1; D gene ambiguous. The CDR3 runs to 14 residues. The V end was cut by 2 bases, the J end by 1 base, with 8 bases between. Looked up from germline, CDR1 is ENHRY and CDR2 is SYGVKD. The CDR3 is CAISEAAKNTEAFF. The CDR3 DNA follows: TGTGCCATCAGTGAGGCGGCAAAGAACACTGAAGCTTTCTTT.

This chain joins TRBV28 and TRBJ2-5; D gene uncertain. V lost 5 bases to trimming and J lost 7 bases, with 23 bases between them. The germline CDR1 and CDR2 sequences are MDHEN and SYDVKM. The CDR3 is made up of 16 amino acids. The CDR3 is CASSPPSGNGPGTQYF. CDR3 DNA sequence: TGTGCCAGCAGTCCCCCTTCAGGCAATGGGCCTGGGACCCAGTACTTC.

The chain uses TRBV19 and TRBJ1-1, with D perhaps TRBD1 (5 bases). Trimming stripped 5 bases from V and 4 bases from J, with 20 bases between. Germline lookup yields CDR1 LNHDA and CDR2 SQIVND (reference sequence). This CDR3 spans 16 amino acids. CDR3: CASSSPGRGRGTEAFF. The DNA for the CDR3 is TGTGCCAGTAGTTCCCCGGGGCGAGGGAGGGGCACTGAAGCTTTCTTT.

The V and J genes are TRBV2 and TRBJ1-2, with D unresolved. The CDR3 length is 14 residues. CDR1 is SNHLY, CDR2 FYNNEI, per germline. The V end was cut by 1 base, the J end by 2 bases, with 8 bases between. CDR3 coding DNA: TGTGCCAGCAGTGAAGTACGCGCAAACTATGGCTACACCTTC. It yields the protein CASSEVRANYGYTF.

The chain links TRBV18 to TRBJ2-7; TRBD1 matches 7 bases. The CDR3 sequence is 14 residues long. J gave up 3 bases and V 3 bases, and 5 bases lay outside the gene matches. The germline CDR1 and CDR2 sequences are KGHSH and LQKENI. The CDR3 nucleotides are TGTGCCAGCTCACCTAGACAGGGTAACTACGAGCAGTACTTC. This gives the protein CASSPRQGNYEQYF.

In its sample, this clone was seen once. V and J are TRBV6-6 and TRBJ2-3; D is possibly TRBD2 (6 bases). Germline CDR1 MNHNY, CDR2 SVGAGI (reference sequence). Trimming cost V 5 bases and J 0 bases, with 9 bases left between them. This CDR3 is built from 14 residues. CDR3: CASSSGSSTDTQYF. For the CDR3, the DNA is TGTGCCAGCAGTAGCGGGTCTAGCACAGATACGCAGTATTTT.

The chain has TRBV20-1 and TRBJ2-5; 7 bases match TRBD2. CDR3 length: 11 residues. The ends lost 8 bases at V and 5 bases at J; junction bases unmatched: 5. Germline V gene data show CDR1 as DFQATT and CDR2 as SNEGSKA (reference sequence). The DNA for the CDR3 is TGCAGTAAAAGGGAGGGTGAGACCCAGTACTTC. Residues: CSKREGETQYF.